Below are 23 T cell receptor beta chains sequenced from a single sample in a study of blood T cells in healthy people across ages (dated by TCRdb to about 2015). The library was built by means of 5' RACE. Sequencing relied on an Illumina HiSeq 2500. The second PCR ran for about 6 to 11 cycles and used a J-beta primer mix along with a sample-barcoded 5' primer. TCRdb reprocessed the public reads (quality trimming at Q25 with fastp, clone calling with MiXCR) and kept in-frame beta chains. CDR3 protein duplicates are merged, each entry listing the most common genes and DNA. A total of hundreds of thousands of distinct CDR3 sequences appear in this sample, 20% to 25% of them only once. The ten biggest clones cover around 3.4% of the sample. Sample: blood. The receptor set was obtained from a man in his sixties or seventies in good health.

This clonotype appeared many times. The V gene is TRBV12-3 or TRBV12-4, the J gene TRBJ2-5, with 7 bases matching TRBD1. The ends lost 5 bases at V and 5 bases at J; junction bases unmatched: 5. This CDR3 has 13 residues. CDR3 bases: TGTGCCAGCAGTAACAGGGGTGCGGAGACCCAGTACTTC. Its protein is CASSNRGAETQYF.

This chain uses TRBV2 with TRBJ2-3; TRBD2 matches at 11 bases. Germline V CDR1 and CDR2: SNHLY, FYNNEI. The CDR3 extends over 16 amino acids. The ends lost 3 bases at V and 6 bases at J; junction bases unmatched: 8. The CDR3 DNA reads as TGTGCCAGCAGTGAGTACAGGCGGACTAGCGGGGATACGCAGTATTTT. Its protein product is CASSEYRRTSGDTQYF.

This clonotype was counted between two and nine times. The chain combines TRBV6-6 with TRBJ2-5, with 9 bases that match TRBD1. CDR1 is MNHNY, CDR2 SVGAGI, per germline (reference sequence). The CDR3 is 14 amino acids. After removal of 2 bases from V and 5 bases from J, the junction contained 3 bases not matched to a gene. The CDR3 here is CASSYRQGVETQYF. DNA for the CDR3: TGTGCCAGCAGTTACCGACAGGGGGTGGAGACCCAGTACTTC.

The CDR3 protein is CASSLGLAGEGELFF. CDR3 in DNA: TGTGCCAGCAGCTTAGGACTAGCGGGAGAGGGGGAGCTGTTTTTT. The V gene is TRBV7-8, the J gene TRBJ2-2; 12 nucleotides match TRBD2. This CDR3 contains 15 residues. J was trimmed by 8 bases and V by 1 base; bases with no gene match: 2. Germline CDR1 SGHVS, CDR2 FQNEAQ.

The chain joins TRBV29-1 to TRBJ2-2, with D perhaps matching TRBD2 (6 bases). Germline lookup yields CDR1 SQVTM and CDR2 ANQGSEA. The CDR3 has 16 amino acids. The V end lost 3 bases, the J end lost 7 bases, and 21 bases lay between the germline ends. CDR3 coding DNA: TGCAGCGTTGAGGGGCTGGACTATTTGAAAGGCGGGGAGCTGTTTTTT. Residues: CSVEGLDYLKGGELFF.

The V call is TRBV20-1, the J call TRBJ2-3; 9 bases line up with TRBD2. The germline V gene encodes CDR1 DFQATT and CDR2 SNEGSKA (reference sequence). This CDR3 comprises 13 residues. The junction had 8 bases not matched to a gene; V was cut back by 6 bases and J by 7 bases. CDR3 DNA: TGCAGTGCCGAGGGACTAGCCGTCCATACGCAGTATTTT. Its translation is CSAEGLAVHTQYF.

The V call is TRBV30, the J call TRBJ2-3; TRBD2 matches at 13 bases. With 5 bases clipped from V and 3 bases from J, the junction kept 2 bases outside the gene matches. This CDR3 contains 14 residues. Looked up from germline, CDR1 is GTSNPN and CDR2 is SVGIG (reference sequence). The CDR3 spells CAWGLAGATDTQYF. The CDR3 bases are TGTGCCTGGGGACTAGCGGGAGCAACAGATACGCAGTATTTT.

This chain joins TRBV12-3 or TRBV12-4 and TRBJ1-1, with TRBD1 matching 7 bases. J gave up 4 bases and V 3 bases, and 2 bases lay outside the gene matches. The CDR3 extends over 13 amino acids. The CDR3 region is CASSLTGSTEAFF. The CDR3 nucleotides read TGTGCCAGCAGTTTGACAGGGAGCACTGAAGCTTTCTTT.

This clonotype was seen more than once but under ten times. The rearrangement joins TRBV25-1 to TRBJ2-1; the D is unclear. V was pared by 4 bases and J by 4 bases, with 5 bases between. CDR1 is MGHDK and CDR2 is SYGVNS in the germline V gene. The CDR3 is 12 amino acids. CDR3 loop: CASSAEYNEQFF. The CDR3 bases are TGTGCCAGCAGTGCAGAGTACAATGAGCAGTTCTTC.

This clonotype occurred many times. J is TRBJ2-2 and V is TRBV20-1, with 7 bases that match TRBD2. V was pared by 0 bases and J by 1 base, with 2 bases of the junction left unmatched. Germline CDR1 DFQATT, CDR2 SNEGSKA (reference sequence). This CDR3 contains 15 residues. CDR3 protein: CSAREGLLNTGELFF. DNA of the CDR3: TGCAGTGCTAGAGAGGGACTACTGAACACCGGGGAGCTGTTTTTT.

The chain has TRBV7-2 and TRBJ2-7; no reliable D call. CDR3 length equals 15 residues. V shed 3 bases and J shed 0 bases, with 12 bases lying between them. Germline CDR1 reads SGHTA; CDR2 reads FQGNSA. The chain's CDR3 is CASSFTKASSYEQYF. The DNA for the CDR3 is TGTGCCAGCAGCTTTACAAAGGCTAGCTCCTACGAGCAGTACTTC.

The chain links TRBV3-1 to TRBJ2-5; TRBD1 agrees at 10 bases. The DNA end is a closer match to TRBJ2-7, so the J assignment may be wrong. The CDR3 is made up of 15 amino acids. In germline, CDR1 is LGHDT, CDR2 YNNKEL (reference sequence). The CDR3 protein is CASSHYRDRGYEQYF. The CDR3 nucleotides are TGTGCCAGCAGCCACTACCGGGACAGGGGTTACGAGCAGTACTTC.

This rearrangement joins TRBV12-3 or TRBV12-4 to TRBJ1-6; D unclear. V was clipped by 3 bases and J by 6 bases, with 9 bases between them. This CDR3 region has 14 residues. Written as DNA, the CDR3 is TGTGCCAGCAGTTTCGGGCAGTCTAATTCACCCCTCCACTTT. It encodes CASSFGQSNSPLHF.

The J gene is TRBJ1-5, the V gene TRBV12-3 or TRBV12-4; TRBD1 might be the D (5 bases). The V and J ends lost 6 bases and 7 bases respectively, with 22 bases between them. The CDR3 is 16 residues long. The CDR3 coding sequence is TGTGCCAGCAGCCTAGGGCCCTGGGACGCGAGGCAGCCCCAGCATTTT. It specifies CASSLGPWDARQPQHF.

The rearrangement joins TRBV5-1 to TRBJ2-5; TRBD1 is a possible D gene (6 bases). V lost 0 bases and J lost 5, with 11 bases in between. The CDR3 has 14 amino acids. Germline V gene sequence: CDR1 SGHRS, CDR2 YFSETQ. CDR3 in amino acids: CASSLEDTGETQYF. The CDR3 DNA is TGCGCCAGCAGCTTGGAGGACACAGGGGAGACCCAGTACTTC. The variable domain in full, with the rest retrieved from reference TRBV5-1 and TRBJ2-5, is KAGVTQTPRYLIKTRGQQVTLSCSPISGHRSVSWYQQTPGQGLQFLFEYFSETQRNKGNFPGRFSGRQFSNSRSEMNVSTLELGDSALYLCASSLEDTGETQYFGPGTRLLVL.

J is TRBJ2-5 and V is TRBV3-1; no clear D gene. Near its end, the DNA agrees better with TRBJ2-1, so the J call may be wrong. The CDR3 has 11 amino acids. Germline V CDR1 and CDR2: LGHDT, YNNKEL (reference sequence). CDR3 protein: CASSLQETQFF. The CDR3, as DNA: TGTGCCAGCAGCCTGCAAGAGACCCAGTTCTTC.

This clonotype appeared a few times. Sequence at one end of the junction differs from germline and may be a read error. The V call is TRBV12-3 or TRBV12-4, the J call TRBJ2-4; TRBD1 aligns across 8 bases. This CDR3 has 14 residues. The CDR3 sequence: CAGSPTGGKNIQYF. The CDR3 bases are TGTGCCGGCAGTCCTACAGGGGGCAAAAACATTCAGTACTTC.

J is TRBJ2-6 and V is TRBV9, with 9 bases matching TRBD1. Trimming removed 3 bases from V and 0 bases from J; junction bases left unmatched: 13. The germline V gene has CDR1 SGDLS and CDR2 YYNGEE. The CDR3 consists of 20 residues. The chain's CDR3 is CASSESLGTGITSGANVLTF. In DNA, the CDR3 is TGTGCCAGCAGCGAGTCCCTTGGGACAGGGATCACCTCTGGGGCCAACGTCCTGACTTTC.

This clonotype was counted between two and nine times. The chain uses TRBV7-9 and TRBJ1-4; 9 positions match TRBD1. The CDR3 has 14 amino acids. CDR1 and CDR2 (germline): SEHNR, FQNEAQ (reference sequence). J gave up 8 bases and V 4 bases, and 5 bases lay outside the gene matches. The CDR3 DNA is TGTGCCAGCAGCTCGACAGGGGGAAGGGAAAAACTGTTTTTT. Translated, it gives CASSSTGGREKLFF.

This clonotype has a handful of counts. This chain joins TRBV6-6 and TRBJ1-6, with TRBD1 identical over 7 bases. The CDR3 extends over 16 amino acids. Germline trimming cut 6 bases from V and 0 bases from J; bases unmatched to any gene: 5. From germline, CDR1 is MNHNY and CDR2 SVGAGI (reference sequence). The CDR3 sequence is CASRNGDSSYNSPLHF. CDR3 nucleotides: TGTGCCAGCAGAAACGGGGACAGCTCCTATAATTCACCCCTCCACTTT.

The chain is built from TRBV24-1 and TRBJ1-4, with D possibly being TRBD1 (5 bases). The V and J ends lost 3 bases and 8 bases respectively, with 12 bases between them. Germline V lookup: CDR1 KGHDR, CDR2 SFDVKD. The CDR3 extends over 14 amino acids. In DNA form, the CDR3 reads TGTGCCACCAGTGATACGGGGGTTCGGGAAAAACTGTTTTTT. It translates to CATSDTGVREKLFF.

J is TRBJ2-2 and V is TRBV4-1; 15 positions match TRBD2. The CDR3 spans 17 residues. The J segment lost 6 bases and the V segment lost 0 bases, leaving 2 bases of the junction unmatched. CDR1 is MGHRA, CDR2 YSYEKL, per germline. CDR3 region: CASSQERTSGRAGELFF. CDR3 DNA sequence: TGCGCCAGCAGCCAAGAAAGGACTAGCGGGAGGGCCGGGGAGCTGTTTTTT.

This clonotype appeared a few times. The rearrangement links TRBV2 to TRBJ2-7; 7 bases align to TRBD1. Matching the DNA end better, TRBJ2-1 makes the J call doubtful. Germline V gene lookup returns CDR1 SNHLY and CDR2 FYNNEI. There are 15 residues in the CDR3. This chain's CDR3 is CANAPRTGSYNEQFF. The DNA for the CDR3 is TGTGCCAACGCTCCCCGGACAGGCTCCTACAATGAGCAGTTCTTC.